This record concerns one T cell receptor beta chain sequence. The target antigen is unknown. The sample comes from a study of cytomegalovirus exposure and HLA in healthy donors. Study-wide points: Some public TCRs appeared in many individuals, while most sequences were rare.

PCR employed 60 Vbeta and 13 Jbeta primers. Repertoires were generated with immunoSEQ multiplex PCR, while TCRdb's copy carries only in-frame clones and drops some. The data contain 160,000 or so clones, about 80% of them singletons. The specimen was PBMCs. The TCR sequence derives from a man between 18 and 29 years old in good health and CMV-seropositive.

CDR3 nucleotides: TGTGCCAGTAGTGGGCAGGCAGGAAGTCAGCCCCAGCATTTT. Its protein is CASSGQAGSQPQHF. V usage is TRBV19 and J usage is TRBJ1-5, with no clear D. CDR3 length: 14 amino acids. Germline CDR1 reads LNHDA; CDR2 reads SQIVND (reference sequence). The V end lost 5 bases, the J end lost 6 bases, and 14 bases lay between the germline ends.